These 25 T cell receptor beta chains were sequenced from one sample in a study of post-analysis software for immune sequencing data. Study conclusions and caveats: Among a few TRBV segments more frequent in patients than controls were TRBV5-6, TRBV5-1 and TRBV20-1.

These TCRs are of unknown antigen specificity. Every TCR beta cDNA library bore unique molecular identifiers. TCRdb recomputed calls from the PCR reads with MiXCR, one row per CDR3 protein. In the table there are about 430,000 distinct CDR3 sequences, approximately 37% of which are singletons. Sequencing used blood. These receptors were collected from a girl aged 2 to 10 with multiple sclerosis.

This chain uses TRBV9 with TRBJ1-2; D is unclear. Germline values: CDR1 SGDLS, CDR2 YYNGEE. Deletions cut 0 bases from V and 7 bases from J, with 7 bases between. This CDR3 is built from 12 residues. The CDR3 DNA follows: TGTGCCAGCAGCGTAGCGGGGAGTGGCTACACCTTC. Protein sequence: CASSVAGSGYTF.

This chain uses TRBV6-5 with TRBJ2-1; D is possibly TRBD1 or TRBD2 (6 bases each). The CDR3 is 15 amino acids. Between the trimmed V and J ends, which lost 6 bases and 2 bases, there was a span of 14 bases. Germline CDR1 is MNHEY and CDR2 is SVGAGI. The CDR3 region is CASRLPGAPYNEQFF. CDR3 sequence (DNA): TGTGCCAGCAGACTTCCGGGGGCACCCTACAATGAGCAGTTCTTC.

The chain links TRBV28 to TRBJ2-1, with no clear D. From germline, CDR1 is MDHEN and CDR2 SYDVKM. The CDR3 covers 17 residues. The V end lost 3 bases, the J end lost 0 bases, and 15 bases lay between the germline ends. The CDR3 is CASSLSADQVSYNEQFF. The CDR3 nucleotides are TGTGCCAGCAGTTTGTCCGCGGACCAAGTCTCCTACAATGAGCAGTTCTTC.

The genes are TRBV3-1 and TRBJ1-5, with unresolved D. The CDR3 runs to 19 residues. Trimming shortened V by 0 bases and J by 0 bases, and 18 bases separated the two germline ends. CDR1 is LGHDT and CDR2 is YNNKEL in the germline V gene (reference sequence). CDR3 sequence: CASSQDANGGRYSNQPQHF. In nucleotides, the CDR3 is TGTGCCAGCAGCCAAGACGCGAACGGAGGGCGATATAGCAATCAGCCCCAGCATTTT.

There are a few counts of this clonotype. This CDR3 reads CASSPRANYNEQFF. The CDR3 coding sequence is TGTGCCAGCAGCCCCCGAGCAAACTACAATGAGCAGTTCTTC. V usage is TRBV7-2 and J usage is TRBJ2-1, with D unclear. The germline CDR1 and CDR2 sequences are SGHTA and FQGNSA. Trimming took 5 bases from V and 3 from J, leaving 11 bases between them. The CDR3 has 14 amino acids.

This chain uses TRBV27 with TRBJ2-1; no clear D gene. CDR1 is MNHEY, CDR2 SMNVEV, per germline (reference sequence). The V end was cut by 0 bases, the J end by 6 bases, with 6 bases between. The CDR3 has 13 residues. The CDR3 nucleotides read TGTGCCAGCAGTTTATCGGGATTCAATGAGCAGTTCTTC. This codes for CASSLSGFNEQFF.

This clonotype was seen a few times. The chain recombines TRBV29-1 with TRBJ1-4; D gene unclear. Per the germline V gene, CDR1 is SQVTM and CDR2 is ANQGSEA. The CDR3 is made up of 12 amino acids. The V and J ends lost 3 bases and 10 bases respectively, with 12 bases between them. The CDR3: CSVEGEEGKLFF. CDR3 coding DNA: TGCAGCGTTGAGGGTGAGGAGGGAAAACTGTTTTTT.

V usage is TRBV2 and J usage is TRBJ2-5; no clear D gene. The CDR3 has 11 residues. Germline V lookup: CDR1 SNHLY, CDR2 FYNNEI. Trimming stripped 8 bases from V and 3 bases from J, with 7 bases between. The CDR3 DNA sequence: TGTGCCAGCGGTCGTGAAGAGACCCAGTACTTC. Translating it yields CASGREETQYF.

The chain carries TRBV28 and TRBJ2-7, with 7 bases lining up with TRBD1. This CDR3 comprises 14 residues. With 2 bases clipped from V and 3 bases from J, the junction kept 4 bases outside the gene matches. The germline V gene has CDR1 MDHEN and CDR2 SYDVKM. CDR3 nucleotide sequence: TGTGCCAGCAGTTTAACAGGGGCGAACTACGAGCAGTACTTC. As protein: CASSLTGANYEQYF.

The chain links TRBV3-1 to TRBJ2-1, with D uncertain. CDR1 is LGHDT, CDR2 YNNKEL, per germline (reference sequence). V was clipped by 4 bases and J by 9 bases, with 13 bases between them. The CDR3 is made up of 13 amino acids. The CDR3 DNA sequence: TGTGCCAGCAGCCCCATTTCGTGGAGTGAGCAGTTCTTC. Amino acids: CASSPISWSEQFF.

The chain carries TRBV29-1 and TRBJ1-1; D ambiguous. CDR3 length equals 11 residues. Germline CDR1 reads SQVTM; CDR2 reads ANQGSEA. V shed 7 bases and J shed 1 base, with 7 bases lying between them. The CDR3 is CSARWNTEAFF. The CDR3 DNA is TGCAGCGCCCGTTGGAACACTGAAGCTTTCTTT. The whole variable domain, filled in from reference TRBV29-1 and TRBJ1-1, reads SAVISQKPSRDICQRGTSLTIQCQVDSQVTMMFWYRQQPGQSLTLIATANQGSEATYESGFVIDKFPISRPNLTFSTLTVSNMSPEDSSIYLCSARWNTEAFFGQGTRLTVV.

This rearrangement joins TRBV7-9 to TRBJ2-5; weak D call: TRBD1 (6 bases). Matching the DNA end better, TRBJ2-7 makes the J call doubtful. CDR1 is SEHNR and CDR2 is FQNEAQ in the germline V gene (reference sequence). This CDR3 has 15 residues. The CDR3 nucleotides are TGTGCCAGCAGCTTAGCGCCAGGGGCCGGCTACGAGCAGTACTTC. Translating gives CASSLAPGAGYEQYF.

This clonotype has just a few counts. This rearrangement joins TRBV7-2 to TRBJ1-1; no clear D gene. This CDR3 is 16 amino acids long. CDR1 is SGHTA, CDR2 FQGNSA, per germline. V was trimmed by 5 bases and J by 0 bases, leaving 16 bases between them. This chain's CDR3 is CASSLFWAVMNTEAFF. For the CDR3, the DNA is TGTGCCAGCAGCCTATTTTGGGCCGTCATGAACACTGAAGCTTTCTTT.

V gene TRBV7-8 combines with J gene TRBJ1-1; D remains ambiguous. Between the trimmed V and J ends, which lost 2 bases and 3 bases, there was a span of 7 bases. CDR3 length equals 13 residues. The germline V gene encodes CDR1 SGHVS and CDR2 FQNEAQ. CDR3 coding DNA: TGTGCCAGCAGCTTATTGACGTACACTGAAGCTTTCTTT. Protein: CASSLLTYTEAFF.

This chain links TRBV6-2 or TRBV6-3 with TRBJ2-3, with 10 nucleotides matching TRBD2. V lost 0 bases and J lost 6; bases outside the gene matches: 6. The length of the CDR3 is 16 residues. CDR1 is MNHEY, CDR2 SVGEGT, per germline. The CDR3 spells CASSYSPAGGVDTQYF. The CDR3 DNA follows: TGTGCCAGCAGTTACTCGCCAGCGGGAGGGGTGGATACGCAGTATTTT.

The chain carries TRBV7-2 and TRBJ2-1; 9 bases align to TRBD2. The CDR3 is made up of 20 amino acids. Germline CDR1 and CDR2: SGHTA and FQGNSA. The junction had 17 bases not matched to a gene; V was cut back by 3 bases and J by 2 bases. The CDR3 DNA reads as TGTGCCAGCAGCTTGCGCTGGGGGGGTAGCGGGAGAGGACCCTACAATGAGCAGTTCTTC. Its translation: CASSLRWGGSGRGPYNEQFF.

This clonotype came up a few times. The CDR3 reads CASSLSGSSGANVLTF. CDR3 nucleotides: TGTGCCAGCAGCTTGTCGGGGAGCTCTGGGGCCAACGTCCTGACTTTC. This chain connects TRBV5-6 to TRBJ2-6; TRBD2 is a possible D gene (5 bases). This CDR3 is built from 16 residues. Trimming stripped 1 base from V and 0 bases from J, with 8 bases between. CDR1 is SGHDT and CDR2 is YYEEEE in the germline V gene.

The J gene is TRBJ2-2, the V gene TRBV2; D perhaps matches TRBD2 (6 bases). Germline V lookup: CDR1 SNHLY, CDR2 FYNNEI. The V end lost 6 bases, the J end lost 0 bases, and 11 bases lay between the germline ends. CDR3 size: 15 residues. The DNA for the CDR3 is TGTGCCAGCAGCGTCCGGGGGTCGAACACCGGGGAGCTGTTTTTT. Translation: CASSVRGSNTGELFF.

This clonotype occurred a few times. The J gene is TRBJ1-2, the V gene TRBV7-2; tentatively, D is TRBD1 (5 bases). Germline CDR1 reads SGHTA; CDR2 reads FQGNSA. Trimming removed 5 bases from V and 3 bases from J, with 10 bases in between. This CDR3 is 13 amino acids long. CDR3 loop: CASSPRGYYGYTF. DNA of the CDR3: TGTGCCAGCAGCCCGCGGGGGTACTATGGCTACACCTTC.

This clonotype was recorded once. J is TRBJ2-7 and V is TRBV28, with 10 bases matching TRBD2. V shed 3 bases and J 6 bases; nucleotides not matched to a gene: 5. CDR1 and CDR2 (germline): MDHEN, SYDVKM. The CDR3 spans 14 residues. CDR3 nucleotide sequence: TGTGCCAGCAGTTTGGCTAGCGGGAGTGGCGAGCAGTACTTC. It encodes CASSLASGSGEQYF.

The chain uses TRBV5-1 and TRBJ2-7, with D tentatively TRBD1 (6 bases). This CDR3 region has 15 residues. The V end was cut by 3 bases, the J end by 5 bases, with 18 bases between. Germline CDR1 reads SGHRS; CDR2 reads YFSETQ. This CDR3 is CASSYHQGRQDEQYF. CDR3 sequence (DNA): TGCGCCAGCAGCTACCATCAGGGGCGGCAAGACGAGCAGTACTTC.

The chain is built from TRBV19 and TRBJ2-7, with D possibly being TRBD2 (6 bases). V gave up 4 bases and J gave up 2 bases, with 9 bases separating them. Germline-derived CDR1 and CDR2 are LNHDA and SQIVND (reference sequence). The CDR3 is 13 amino acids. CDR3 residues: CASSNSGTYEQYF. The DNA for the CDR3 is TGTGCCAGTAGTAATAGCGGCACCTACGAGCAGTACTTC.

V usage is TRBV9 and J usage is TRBJ2-3; the match to TRBD2 covers 11 bases. The CDR3 loop spans 17 amino acids. The junction had 11 bases not matched to a gene; V was cut back by 4 bases and J by 4 bases. The germline V gene encodes CDR1 SGDLS and CDR2 YYNGEE. The CDR3 DNA follows: TGTGCCAGCAGCCCGAGAGGAAGACTAGCGGGATCAGATACGCAGTATTTT. Its translation is CASSPRGRLAGSDTQYF.

This clonotype was seen a single time. The V call is TRBV4-3, the J call TRBJ2-7; TRBD1 might be the D (6 bases). Germline loops: CDR1 LGHNA, CDR2 YSLEER. This CDR3 contains 13 residues. Trimming shortened V by 2 bases and J by 2 bases, and 7 bases separated the two germline ends. The CDR3 reads CASSQWTAYEQYF. CDR3 bases: TGCGCCAGCAGCCAATGGACAGCCTACGAGCAGTACTTC.

This clonotype was seen once. In DNA, the CDR3 is TGTGCCAGCAGCCCCGCGAGGAGCGTCACTGAAGCTTTCTTT. The encoded protein is CASSPARSVTEAFF. The chain couples TRBV6-5 to TRBJ1-1; D gene ambiguous. This CDR3 has 14 residues. Germline values: CDR1 MNHEY, CDR2 SVGAGI. V gave up 6 bases and J gave up 4 bases, with 15 bases separating them.